Listed below are T cell receptor beta chains from one sample, sequenced in a study of CD4+ T cells in melanoma. Some clones are missing from TCRdb's copy, which holds only in-frame ones; the method was immunoSEQ multiplex PCR. The sample contains about 11,000 clones, roughly two thirds of which appear only once. Material: cells from a culture (not recorded whether cultured in vitro). The receptors shown here come from a human donor with melanoma. Each CDR3 is given with its conserved first and last residue. D genes are given only for firm matches. Expanded clones get a size class; other rows say once, few or many, or leave the size out.

d_gene | len | j_gene | v_gene | abundance | CDR3nt | CDR3aa
- | 14 | TRBJ2-7 | TRBV2 | - | TGTGCCACCCGGGCCCAGGGCGTCTCCTACGAGCAGTACTTC | CATRAQGVSYEQYF
- | 14 | TRBJ1-1 | TRBV5-5 | few | TGTGCCAGCAGCTTGGCAGAGGCGGGGACTGAAGCTTTCTTT | CASSLAEAGTEAFF
TRBD2 | 15 | TRBJ2-5 | TRBV4-2 | - | TGTGCCAGCAGCCACGGGCTAGCGGGGGAAGAGACCCAGTACTTC | CASSHGLAGEETQYF
- | 12 | TRBJ2-1 | TRBV11-2 | - | TGTGCCAGCAGCCCCTGGTCCAATGAGCAGTTCTTC | CASSPWSNEQFF
- | 17 | TRBJ2-2 | TRBV4-1 | - | TGCGCCAGCAGCCAAGCCCCGGGTCGAACTCGAACCGGGGAGCTGTTTTTT | CASSQAPGRTRTGELFF
- | 15 | TRBJ2-3 | TRBV11-2 | - | TGTGCCAGCAGCTTAGATTCGAGAAACGGCGATACGCAGTATTTT | CASSLDSRNGDTQYF
- | 17 | TRBJ2-1 | TRBV7-5 | few | TGTGCCAGAAGCCCAAGGAGGGCGGGTCGCTACTACAATGAGCAGTTCTTC | CARSPRRAGRYYNEQFF
- | 14 | TRBJ1-1 | TRBV5-1 | - | TGCGCCAGCAGCTTTCAGGGTACTGTTACTGAAGCTTTCTTT | CASSFQGTVTEAFF
TRBD1 | 15 | TRBJ1-2 | TRBV2 | few | TGTGCCAGTCACTTGGGACAGGCGGGGTTCTATGGCTACACCTTC | CASHLGQAGFYGYTF
- | 15 | TRBJ1-5 | TRBV2 | medium-sized | TGTGCCAGCATCGCCAACAACCCCAGCAATCAGCCCCAGCATTTT | CASIANNPSNQPQHF
- | 13 | TRBJ2-7 | TRBV18 | - | TGTGCCAGCGCCCCCCAGGGGTTGTACGAGCAGTACTTC | CASAPQGLYEQYF
TRBD2 | 16 | TRBJ2-5 | TRBV7-7 | - | TGTGCTAGCAGCCCAACGGGACTAGCGGGCGAGGAGACCCAGTACTTC | CASSPTGLAGEETQYF
- | 13 | TRBJ2-7 | TRBV7-8 | - | TGTGCCAGCTCTCCCGTTTTTTCCTACGAGCAGTACTTC | CASSPVFSYEQYF
- | 14 | TRBJ2-1 | TRBV2 | - | TGTGCCAGCAGTGAAGTCTTACAGGGCAATGAGCAGTTCTTC | CASSEVLQGNEQFF
- | 13 | TRBJ1-2 | TRBV7-9 | few | TGTGCCAGCAGCTTGGGACCCGCGGTTGGCTACACCTTC | CASSLGPAVGYTF
TRBD2 | 13 | TRBJ2-1 | TRBV2 | few | TGTGCCAGCAGTGGGGGACTAGTGTATGAGCAGTTCTTC | CASSGGLVYEQFF
- | 11 | TRBJ2-5 | TRBV6-1 | once | TGTGCCACGACCTCCGGGGTGACCCAGTACTTC | CATTSGVTQYF
- | 10 | TRBJ1-3 | TRBV7-6 | - | TGTGCCAGCGGAGATTACACCATATATTTT | CASGDYTIYF
- | 14 | TRBJ2-5 | TRBV5-8 | - | TGTGCCAGCAGCTTAACCGGACATGGAGAGACCCAGTACTTC | CASSLTGHGETQYF
- | 13 | TRBJ2-7 | TRBV12-5 | - | TGTGCTAGTGGTTCCTTGCCAGGGATAGAGCAGTACTTC | CASGSLPGIEQYF
- | 17 | TRBJ2-2 | TRBV5-1 | - | TGCGCCAGCAGCTTGGACCCCGACAGGTTGAACACCGGGGAGCTGTTTTTT | CASSLDPDRLNTGELFF
- | 15 | TRBJ1-5 | TRBV7-2 | - | TGTGCCAGCAGCTTGGGTTGGGGGCCGGGCCAGCCCCAGCATTTT | CASSLGWGPGQPQHF
TRBD1 | 19 | TRBJ1-5 | TRBV11-2 | - | TGTGCCAGCAGCTTAGCTGGGACAGGGTCCCGATTTATCAATCAGCCCCAGCATTTT | CASSLAGTGSRFINQPQHF
- | 18 | TRBJ1-2 | TRBV9 | - | TGTGCCAGCAGCGCCGCTGGGAGAGGGGGGGAGACTAACTATGGCTACACCTTC | CASSAAGRGGETNYGYTF
- | 14 | TRBJ1-2 | TRBV5-5 | - | TGTGCCAGCAGCTCCGGGGGTACTAACTATGGCTACACCTTC | CASSSGGTNYGYTF
- | 16 | TRBJ1-4 | TRBV5-1 | - | TGCGCCAGCAAAGCAGGGACGTTAGCAACTAATGAAAAACTGTTTTTT | CASKAGTLATNEKLFF
TRBD2 | 15 | TRBJ2-7 | TRBV6-1 | - | TGTGCCAGCAGTGCCCTCTCGACTAGCACCTACGAGCAGTACTTC | CASSALSTSTYEQYF
TRBD2 | 17 | TRBJ2-3 | TRBV5-1 | - | TGCGCCAGCAGCCTATGGACTAGCGGGGGCGGCACAGATACGCAGTATTTT | CASSLWTSGGGTDTQYF
- | 17 | TRBJ1-6 | TRBV18 | few | TGTGCCAGCTCACCCTCCGCCCAGGGAATTCAGAATTCACCCCTCCACTTT | CASSPSAQGIQNSPLHF
- | 15 | TRBJ2-3 | TRBV7-9 | - | TGTGCCAGCAGCTTCAGGCAGAGGAGCACAGATACGCAGTATTTT | CASSFRQRSTDTQYF
- | 14 | TRBJ2-3 | TRBV10-1 | once | TGCGCCAGCAGTGATAGTCGGGGGAGCGATACGCAGTATTTT | CASSDSRGSDTQYF